These 3 T cell receptor beta chains share one sample of origin, sequenced in a study of OX40 agonist ivuxolimab in advanced cancers. Repertoires were generated with immunoSEQ multiplex PCR, while TCRdb's copy carries only in-frame clones and drops some. In the table there are roughly 71,000 clones, less than 85% of which are singletons. The sample in question was CD4+ or CD8+ T cells sorted from blood, obtained in a trial of the OX40 agonist ivuxolimab. All receptors derive from an adult with an advanced solid tumor such as melanoma, head and neck, liver or kidney cancer.

V and J are TRBV18 and TRBJ1-5; D call uncertain. The CDR3 is 14 residues long. V dropped 2 bases and J dropped 3 bases, with 8 bases sitting between them. CDR1 and CDR2 from the germline V gene are KGHSH and LQKENI. Here the CDR3 reads CASSPGTLNQPQHF. DNA for the CDR3: TGTGCCAGCTCACCAGGAACTCTCAATCAGCCCCAGCATTTT.

The chain joins TRBV29-1 to TRBJ2-7; 8 nucleotides agree with TRBD1. Trimming removed 6 bases from V and 4 bases from J; junction bases left unmatched: 5. The CDR3 totals 12 residues. Germline V gene lookup returns CDR1 SQVTM and CDR2 ANQGSEA. CDR3 coding DNA: TGCAGCGTGTTGGGACAGGTTTACGAGCAGTACTTC. This codes for CSVLGQVYEQYF.

The rearrangement uses TRBV11-2 and TRBJ2-3, with TRBD2 matching over 9 bases. Germline V gene data show CDR1 as SGHAT and CDR2 as FQNNGV. The CDR3 consists of 14 residues. After removal of 8 bases from V and 4 bases from J, the junction contained 7 bases not matched to a gene. The CDR3 loop is CASSSSGVADTQYF. In DNA form, the CDR3 reads TGTGCCAGCTCTTCTAGCGGGGTTGCAGATACGCAGTATTTT.